The sequence of this TCR beta chain was determined in a study of STAT3 mutations in large granular lymphocyte leukemia. Notes on the study in general: Every T-cell large granular lymphocyte leukemia patient had at least one immunodominant TCR beta clonotype.

This CDR3 region has 12 residues. In germline, CDR1 is SGHVS, CDR2 FQNEAQ. The V end lost 3 bases, the J end lost 2 bases, and 4 bases lay between the germline ends. Clones were read by immunoSEQ multiplex PCR, and TCRdb kept only the in-frame ones, dropping some. The table records approximately 42,000 clones, 80% to 85% of them present only once. Concerning this clone itself: The target antigen is unknown.

The specimen was PBMCs. The clonotype comes from a human donor with T large granular lymphocyte leukemia. Some clones in this sample may be carry-over from other donors' samples. The chain links TRBV7-8 to TRBJ1-1; D unresolved. The CDR3 sequence: CASSLVNTEAFF. CDR3 DNA sequence: TGTGCCAGCAGCTTGGTTAACACTGAAGCTTTCTTT.